Presented here are 21 T cell receptor beta chains from one specimen sequenced in a study of T cells in Graves' hyperthyroidism and ophthalmopathy. Using RNA transcripts as the source, TCR beta CDR3 regions were amplified. HTBI primers drove first-round RT-PCR of the TCR CDR3. From the multiplex PCR reads, TCRdb called clonotypes with MiXCR, one entry per CDR3 protein. Among approximately 520,000 distinct CDR3 sequences listed, more than 20% were seen once. Sequenced sample: blood. Receptors originate from a young man with Graves' hyperthyroidism.

This clonotype was seen only a few times. The rearrangement joins TRBV7-2 to TRBJ2-7; 11 bases map to TRBD2. CDR1 and CDR2 from the germline V gene are SGHTA and FQGNSA. The CDR3 spans 15 residues. The V gene end was trimmed by 4 bases and the J gene end by 2 bases; junction bases not matched to a gene: 4. The chain's CDR3 is CASSSFSGGAYEQYF. The CDR3 DNA reads as TGTGCCAGCAGCTCCTTTAGCGGGGGGGCCTACGAGCAGTACTTC.

The chain couples TRBV2 to TRBJ2-7; tentatively, D is TRBD2 (7 bases). The length of the CDR3 is 12 residues. CDR1 and CDR2 from the germline V gene are SNHLY and FYNNEI. V was pared by 5 bases and J by 11 bases, with 16 bases between. For the CDR3, the DNA is TGTGCCAGCAGTCGAGGGGAGGGGGAGGAGTACTTC. It codes for CASSRGEGEEYF.

At least ten counts were recorded for this clonotype. CDR3 sequence reads: CSAPRAASSYEQYF. For the CDR3, the DNA is TGCAGTGCCCCAAGGGCAGCCAGCTCCTACGAGCAGTACTTC. This chain joins TRBV20-1 and TRBJ2-7; unclear D gene. CDR1 and CDR2 from the germline V gene are DFQATT and SNEGSKA (reference sequence). V lost 6 bases and J 0 bases, leaving 15 bases between the germline ends. The length of the CDR3 is 14 residues.

This clonotype was detected many times. The chain has TRBV6-5 and TRBJ1-2; D call uncertain. V was trimmed by 9 bases and J by 2 bases, leaving 13 bases between them. This CDR3 region has 13 residues. Germline V lookup: CDR1 MNHEY, CDR2 SVGAGI. CDR3 in amino acids: CARSKVSNYGYTF. CDR3 bases: TGTGCCAGGTCGAAGGTTTCGAACTATGGCTACACCTTC.

There are a few counts of this clonotype. The junction and the germline gene differ at one end; a read error may be behind it. This rearrangement joins TRBV5-1 to TRBJ2-2, with a weak D call TRBD1 (5 bases). CDR3 length: 17 residues. Per the germline V gene, CDR1 is SGHRS and CDR2 is YFSETQ. The CDR3 nucleotides read TGCGCCAGCAGCTTGGGCAGAAGGGGTTCGAAGACCGGGGAGCTGTTTTTT. It is translated as CASSLGRRGSKTGELFF. Complete variable domain (other parts from reference TRBV5-1 and TRBJ2-2): KAGVTQTPRYLIKTRGQQVTLSCSPISGHRSVSWYQQTPGQGLQFLFEYFSETQRNKGNFPGRFSGRQFSNSRSEMNVSTLELGDSALYLCASSLGRRGSKTGELFFGEGSRLTVL.

This clonotype was recorded at least ten times. J is TRBJ2-5 and V is TRBV19, with 8 bases fitting TRBD1. Germline values: CDR1 LNHDA, CDR2 SQIVND (reference sequence). The CDR3 consists of 15 residues. V lost 1 base, J lost 1 base, and 2 bases stayed unmatched. The CDR3 sequence is CASSIGGTGQETQYF. In nucleotides, the CDR3 is TGTGCCAGTAGTATAGGCGGGACAGGCCAAGAGACCCAGTACTTC. The entire variable domain, with the rest obtained from reference TRBV19 and TRBJ2-5, is as follows: DGGITQSPKYLFRKEGQNVTLSCEQNLNHDAMYWYRQDPGQGLRLIYYSQIVNDFQKGDIAEGYSVSREKKESFPLTVTSAQKNPTAFYLCASSIGGTGQETQYFGPGTRLLVL.

This clonotype was counted ten times or more. The rearrangement joins TRBV7-9 to TRBJ2-7; D is possibly TRBD1 (6 bases). This CDR3 spans 12 amino acids. V was shortened by 3 bases and J by 9 bases, with 12 bases between the two germline ends. Looked up from germline, CDR1 is SEHNR and CDR2 is FQNEAQ (reference sequence). The CDR3 DNA sequence: TGTGCCAGCAGCTTCCAGTCGGACAGGCAGTACTTC. Amino acid sequence: CASSFQSDRQYF.

The chain couples TRBV20-1 to TRBJ1-6, with D hard to call. V lost 3 bases, J lost 7 bases, and 19 bases lay in between. The length of the CDR3 is 16 residues. Germline V gene lookup returns CDR1 DFQATT and CDR2 SNEGSKA (reference sequence). CDR3 nucleotide sequence: TGCAGTGCTAGTGAGGGCAGAAAACTTCTCAATTCACCCCTCCACTTT. It is translated as CSASEGRKLLNSPLHF.

This clonotype was seen many times. The chain has TRBV10-3 and TRBJ1-2; D might be TRBD1 (6 bases). Germline V gene lookup returns CDR1 ENHRY and CDR2 SYGVKD. This CDR3 has 15 amino acids. V shed 5 bases and J shed 2 bases, with 15 bases lying between them. CDR3: CAISSPGTPNYGYTF. As DNA, the CDR3 is TGTGCCATCAGTTCCCCCGGGACACCCAACTATGGCTACACCTTC.

The chain couples TRBV6-4 to TRBJ2-2, with D possibly being TRBD2 (5 bases). Trimming removed 3 bases from V and 5 bases from J, with 10 bases in between. Germline V gene sequence: CDR1 MRHNA, CDR2 SNTAGT. The CDR3 is 14 residues long. The CDR3 loop reads CASSELVGTGELFF. CDR3 nucleotides: TGTGCCAGCAGTGAACTAGTTGGGACCGGGGAGCTGTTTTTT.

DNA of the CDR3: TGTGCCACCAGCACAGAACTAGCGGGCTCCTACGAGCAGTACTTC. Amino acid sequence: CATSTELAGSYEQYF. The genes are TRBV15 and TRBJ2-7; 9 bases line up with TRBD2. The ends lost 4 bases at V and 0 bases at J; junction bases unmatched: 4. Germline lookup yields CDR1 LNHNV and CDR2 YYDKDF (reference sequence). The CDR3 contains 15 residues.

This clonotype came up many times. The rearrangement links TRBV7-9 to TRBJ2-5; D remains ambiguous. Trimming took off 5 bases at V and 1 base at J, with 11 bases between the two ends. Germline CDR1 and CDR2: SEHNR and FQNEAQ (reference sequence). The CDR3 runs 14 residues. Here the CDR3 DNA reads TGTGCCAGCAGCCCCCCTATAAGCCAAGAGACCCAGTACTTC. The encoded protein is CASSPPISQETQYF.

The rearrangement links TRBV28 to TRBJ1-3; no definite D call. The germline V gene has CDR1 MDHEN and CDR2 SYDVKM. CDR3 length equals 13 residues. Trimming took off 6 bases at V and 3 bases at J, with 9 bases between the two ends. The DNA for the CDR3 is TGTGCCAGCAGATATCCGGGTGGAAACACCATATATTTT. Its protein product is CASRYPGGNTIYF.

This clonotype showed up many times. The chain has TRBV29-1 and TRBJ2-7, with unresolved D. CDR1 is SQVTM and CDR2 is ANQGSEA in the germline V gene. V lost 3 bases to trimming and J lost 3 bases, with 12 bases between them. This CDR3 is 13 amino acids long. The CDR3 DNA follows: TGCAGCGTTGAGGTCCGTCGGAACTACGAGCAGTACTTC. Its protein is CSVEVRRNYEQYF.

In its sample, this clonotype was seen a few times. The chain recombines TRBV28 with TRBJ1-6; D perhaps matches TRBD1 (5 bases). Germline V CDR1 and CDR2: MDHEN, SYDVKM. The CDR3 contains 19 residues. The ends were cut back, 6 bases at V and 6 bases at J, with 27 bases in the middle. Written as DNA, the CDR3 is TGTGCCAGCAGCCTGCCAACTGGGGCCCTAGGGCTAATTAATTCACCCCTCCACTTT. As protein: CASSLPTGALGLINSPLHF.

This chain joins TRBV6-4 and TRBJ2-2; D not certain. CDR3 size: 14 residues. Trimming shortened V by 3 bases and J by 0 bases, and 5 bases separated the two germline ends. Germline CDR1 reads MRHNA; CDR2 reads SNTAGT. The CDR3 region is CASSERTNTGELFF. CDR3 DNA sequence: TGTGCCAGCAGTGAGCGGACGAACACCGGGGAGCTGTTTTTT.

This chain uses TRBV6-5 with TRBJ1-5; D may be TRBD1 (5 bases). Trimming pared 2 bases from V and 4 bases from J, leaving 15 bases between. The CDR3 spans 16 residues. The germline V gene has CDR1 MNHEY and CDR2 SVGAGI. DNA for the CDR3: TGTGCCAGCAGTTACGAGGAGGGGACGGAGAATCAGCCCCAGCATTTT. It is translated as CASSYEEGTENQPQHF.

The chain links TRBV2 to TRBJ1-1, with D perhaps matching TRBD1 (6 bases). The germline V gene has CDR1 SNHLY and CDR2 FYNNEI. CDR3 size: 14 residues. Trimming took 11 bases from V and 0 from J, leaving 16 bases between them. The CDR3 DNA reads as TGTGCCGGACGACGGGGGGCAATGAACACTGAAGCTTTCTTT. The encoded protein is CAGRRGAMNTEAFF.

This clonotype has a handful of counts. The chain couples TRBV5-1 to TRBJ2-5, with TRBD2 matching over 11 bases. Trimming removed 6 bases from V and 5 bases from J; junction bases left unmatched: 9. The germline V gene encodes CDR1 SGHRS and CDR2 YFSETQ. The CDR3 length is 15 residues. The CDR3 bases are TGCGCCAGCACTTTCGGGACTAGCGGATTGGAGACCCAGTACTTC. Amino acid sequence: CASTFGTSGLETQYF.

Many counts were recorded for this clonotype. This sequence joins TRBV2 and TRBJ1-5, with 7 nucleotides matching TRBD1. V dropped 6 bases and J dropped 0; count of bases not matched to a gene: 5. The CDR3 loop spans 15 amino acids. The germline gives CDR1 SNHLY, CDR2 FYNNEI. In DNA, the CDR3 is TGTGCCAGCAGGCTCGGACAGGCTAGCAATCAGCCCCAGCATTTT. Translated, it gives CASRLGQASNQPQHF.

The rearrangement links TRBV11-2 to TRBJ2-3, with D possibly being TRBD2 (6 bases). The CDR3 has 14 amino acids. The V end lost 5 bases, the J end lost 0 bases, and 9 bases lay between the germline ends. Germline V gene sequence: CDR1 SGHAT, CDR2 FQNNGV. This CDR3 reads CASSPGLSTDTQYF. The CDR3 DNA follows: TGTGCCAGCAGCCCCGGACTAAGCACAGATACGCAGTATTTT.